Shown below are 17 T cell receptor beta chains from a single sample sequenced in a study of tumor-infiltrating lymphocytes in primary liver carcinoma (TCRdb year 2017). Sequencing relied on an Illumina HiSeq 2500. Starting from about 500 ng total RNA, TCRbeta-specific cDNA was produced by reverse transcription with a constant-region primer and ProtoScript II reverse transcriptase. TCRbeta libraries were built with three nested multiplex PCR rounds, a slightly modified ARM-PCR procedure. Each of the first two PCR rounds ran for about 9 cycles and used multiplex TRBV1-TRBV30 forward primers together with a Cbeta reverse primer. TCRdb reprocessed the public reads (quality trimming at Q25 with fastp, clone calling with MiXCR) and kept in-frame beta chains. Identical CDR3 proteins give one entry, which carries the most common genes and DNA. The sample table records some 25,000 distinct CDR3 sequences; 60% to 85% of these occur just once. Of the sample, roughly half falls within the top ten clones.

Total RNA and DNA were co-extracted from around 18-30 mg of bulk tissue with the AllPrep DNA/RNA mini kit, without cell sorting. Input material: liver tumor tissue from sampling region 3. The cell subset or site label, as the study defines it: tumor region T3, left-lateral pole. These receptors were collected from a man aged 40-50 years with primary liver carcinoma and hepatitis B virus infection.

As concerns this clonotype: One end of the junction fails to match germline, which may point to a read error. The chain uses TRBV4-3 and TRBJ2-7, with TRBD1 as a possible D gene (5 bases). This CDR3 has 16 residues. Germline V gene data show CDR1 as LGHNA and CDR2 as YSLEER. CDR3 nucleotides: TGCGCCAGTAGCCAAGATATGGGTAGGACACCCTACGAGCAGTACTTC. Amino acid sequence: CASSQDMGRTPYEQYF.

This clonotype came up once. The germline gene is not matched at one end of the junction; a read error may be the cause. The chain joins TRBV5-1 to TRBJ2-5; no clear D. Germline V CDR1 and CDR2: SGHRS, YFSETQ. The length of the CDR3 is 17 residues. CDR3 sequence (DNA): TGCGCCAGCAGCTCCCTCCCCGTCAGTTCGGATCAAGAGGCCCAGTACTTC. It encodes CASSSLPVSSDQEAQYF.

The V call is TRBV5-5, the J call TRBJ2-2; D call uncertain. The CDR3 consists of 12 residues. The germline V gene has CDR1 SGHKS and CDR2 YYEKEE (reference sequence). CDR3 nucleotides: TGTAGCAGCAGCTTGTCCACCGGGGAGCTGTTTTTT. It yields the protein CSSSLSTGELFF.

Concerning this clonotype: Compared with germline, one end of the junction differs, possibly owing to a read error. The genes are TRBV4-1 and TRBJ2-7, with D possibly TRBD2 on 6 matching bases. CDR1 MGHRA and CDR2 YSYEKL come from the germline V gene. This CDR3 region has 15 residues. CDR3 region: CATSQELAGGYEQYF. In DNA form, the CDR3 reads TGCGCCACCAGCCAAGAACTAGCTGGAGGATACGAGCAGTACTTC.

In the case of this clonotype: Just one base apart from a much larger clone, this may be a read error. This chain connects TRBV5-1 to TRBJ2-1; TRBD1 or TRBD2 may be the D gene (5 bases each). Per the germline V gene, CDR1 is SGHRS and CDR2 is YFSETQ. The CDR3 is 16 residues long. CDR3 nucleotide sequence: TGCGCCAGCAGCTTAGGTGGGACGAACTCCTACAATGAGCAGTCCTTC. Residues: CASSLGGTNSYNEQSF.

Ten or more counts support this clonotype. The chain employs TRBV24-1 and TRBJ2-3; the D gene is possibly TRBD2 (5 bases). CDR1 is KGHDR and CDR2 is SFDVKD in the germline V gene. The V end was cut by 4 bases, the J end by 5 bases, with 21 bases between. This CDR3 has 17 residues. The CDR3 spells CATSEPLELSTEDTQYF. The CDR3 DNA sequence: TGTGCCACCAGTGAGCCACTAGAATTATCCACAGAAGATACGCAGTATTTT.

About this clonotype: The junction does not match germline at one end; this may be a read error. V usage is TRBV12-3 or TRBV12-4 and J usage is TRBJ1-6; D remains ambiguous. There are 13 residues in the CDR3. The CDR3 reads CASSLRSDSPLHF. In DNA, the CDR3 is TGTGCTAGCAGTTTACGATCGGATTCACCCCTCCACTTT.

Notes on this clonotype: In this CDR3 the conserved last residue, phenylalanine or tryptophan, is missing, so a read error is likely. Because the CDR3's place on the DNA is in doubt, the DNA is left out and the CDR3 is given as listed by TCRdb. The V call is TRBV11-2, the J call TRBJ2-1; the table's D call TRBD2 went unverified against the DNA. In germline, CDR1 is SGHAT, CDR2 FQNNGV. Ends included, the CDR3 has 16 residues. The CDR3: CASSLEFLAGMNEQFY.

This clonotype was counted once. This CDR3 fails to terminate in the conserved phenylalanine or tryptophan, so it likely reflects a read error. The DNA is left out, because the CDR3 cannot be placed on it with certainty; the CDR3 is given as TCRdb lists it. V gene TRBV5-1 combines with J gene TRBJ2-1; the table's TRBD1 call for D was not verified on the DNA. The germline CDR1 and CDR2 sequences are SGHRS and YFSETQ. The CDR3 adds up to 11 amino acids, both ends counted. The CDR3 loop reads CASSLSGDEFS.

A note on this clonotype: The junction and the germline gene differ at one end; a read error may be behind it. The CDR3: CAISENRAISCEQYF. The CDR3 DNA follows: TGTGCCATCAGTGAGAACAGGGCGATCTCCTGCGAGCAGTACTTC. The rearrangement links TRBV2 to TRBJ2-7, with D perhaps matching TRBD1 (6 bases). Germline V lookup: CDR1 SNHLY, CDR2 FYNNEI. This CDR3 is 15 amino acids long.

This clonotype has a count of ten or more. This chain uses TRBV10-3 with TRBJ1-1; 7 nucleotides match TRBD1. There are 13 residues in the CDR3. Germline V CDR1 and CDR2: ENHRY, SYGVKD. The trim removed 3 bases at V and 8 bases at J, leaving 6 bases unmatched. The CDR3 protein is CAISDDRATEAFF. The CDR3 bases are TGTGCCATCAGTGATGACAGGGCCACCGAAGCTTTCTTT.

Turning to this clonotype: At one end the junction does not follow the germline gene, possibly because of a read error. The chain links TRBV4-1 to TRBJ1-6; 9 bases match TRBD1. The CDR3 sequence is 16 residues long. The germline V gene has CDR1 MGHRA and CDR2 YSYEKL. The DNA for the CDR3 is TGTGCCAGCAGCCACCACCTACAGGGGGCGGGTTCACCCGTCCACTTT. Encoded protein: CASSHHLQGAGSPVHF.

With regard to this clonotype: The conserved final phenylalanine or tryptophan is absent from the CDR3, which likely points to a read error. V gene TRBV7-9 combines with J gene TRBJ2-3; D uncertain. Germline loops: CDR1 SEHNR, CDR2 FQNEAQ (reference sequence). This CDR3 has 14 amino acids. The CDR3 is CANSLGSNTDTQYS. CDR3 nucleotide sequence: TGTGCCAACAGCTTAGGGTCCAACACAGATACGCAGTATTCT.

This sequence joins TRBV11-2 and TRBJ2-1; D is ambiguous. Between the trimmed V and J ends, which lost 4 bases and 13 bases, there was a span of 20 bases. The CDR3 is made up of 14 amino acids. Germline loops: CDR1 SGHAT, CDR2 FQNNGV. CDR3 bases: TGTGCCAGCAGCTCATACCTGCTAGTTAGTGAACAGTTCTTC. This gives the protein CASSSYLLVSEQFF.

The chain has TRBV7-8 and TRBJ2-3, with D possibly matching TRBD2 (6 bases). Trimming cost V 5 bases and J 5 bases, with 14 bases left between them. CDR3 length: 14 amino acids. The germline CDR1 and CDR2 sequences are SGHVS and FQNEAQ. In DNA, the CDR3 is TGTGCCAGCAGCCCAAGACGGGGGAAAGATACGCAGTATTTT. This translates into CASSPRRGKDTQYF. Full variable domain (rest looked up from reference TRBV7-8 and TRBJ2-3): GAGVSQSPRYKVAKRGQDVALRCDPISGHVSLFWYQQALGQGPEFLTYFQNEAQLDKSGLPSDRFFAERPEGSVSTLKIQRTQQEDSAVYLCASSPRRGKDTQYFGPGTRLTVL.

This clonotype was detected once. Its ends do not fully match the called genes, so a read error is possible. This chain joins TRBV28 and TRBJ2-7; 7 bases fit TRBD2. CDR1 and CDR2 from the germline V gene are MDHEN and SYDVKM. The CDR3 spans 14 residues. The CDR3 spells CVSSRLAGDYEQYF. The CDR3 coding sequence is TGTGTCAGCAGCCGACTAGCAGGAGACTACGAGCAGTACTTC.

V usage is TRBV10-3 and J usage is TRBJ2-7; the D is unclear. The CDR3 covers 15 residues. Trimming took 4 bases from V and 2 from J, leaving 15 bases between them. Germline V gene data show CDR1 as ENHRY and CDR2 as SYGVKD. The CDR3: CAISVIRLRTYEQYF. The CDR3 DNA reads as TGTGCCATCAGTGTGATCAGGTTAAGGACCTACGAGCAGTACTTC.